The clone carrying this T cell receptor beta chain was picked up one time. This specimen belongs to a study of blood T cell repertoires in COVID-19. Background on the study: Some COVID-19 samples were acute and others convalescent; all came from the United States, Italy and Spain. PBMCs, B-cell-depleted T cells, or T cells provided the cDNA or gDNA that made up the material.

As handled by the study authors: Reference gene primers were amplified, and this amplification served to estimate nucleated cell counts. The method was immunoSEQ multiplex PCR; TCRdb's version includes in-frame clones alone and lacks a portion of them. The DNA gave D and trimming, while V, J and clone size come from that table. The sample records around 50,000 clones, approximately 88% being singletons. V gave up 5 bases and J gave up 5 bases; unmatched junction bases: 4. The CDR3 consists of 14 residues. Germline values: CDR1 SGHNT, CDR2 YYREEE (reference sequence). This chain connects TRBV5-4 to TRBJ1-4; 9 bases align to TRBD1. The receptor was isolated from a human donor in a cohort sampled during active COVID-19. The sequenced material came from peripheral blood. The DNA for the CDR3 is TGTGCCAGCAGTACCGGGACAGGGAATGAAAAACTGTTTTTT. Protein: CASSTGTGNEKLFF.